Presented here are 31 T cell receptor beta chains from one specimen sequenced in a study of CD8 T cell repertoires and HIV-1 epitope variants (dated by TCRdb to 2019 to 2021). The library was built by means of the immunoSEQ multiplex PCR assay. TCRdb retrieved this table from immuneACCESS and kept in-frame rearrangements only. Not all clones are present; in checked studies, unresolved V genes account for under half, and no reason is known for the remainder. The sample contains some 5,000 clones, about 60% of them found a single time. Jointly, the top ten make up 35% to 50% of the sample. Their antigens are not known. The sequencing input was cultured CD8+ T cells derived from PBMCs. All receptors come from a male donor with HIV.

The rearrangement uses TRBV11-1 and TRBJ2-5; D ambiguous. V was trimmed by 1 base and J by 1 base, leaving 10 bases between them. Germline CDR1 and CDR2: SGHAT and FQDESV (reference sequence). The length of the CDR3 is 15 residues. The CDR3 nucleotides are TGTGCCAGCAGCTTAGAGGGCAGAAGCCAAGAGACCCAGTACTTC. Translation: CASSLEGRSQETQYF.

The genes are TRBV5-6 and TRBJ2-5; 10 nucleotides align to TRBD1. V was clipped by 4 bases and J by 4 bases; unmatched bases: 4. Germline V gene sequence: CDR1 SGHDT, CDR2 YYEEEE. CDR3 length: 14 residues. CDR3 amino acids: CASSLDRGIETQYF. The CDR3 DNA reads TGTGCCAGCAGCCTGGACAGGGGGATAGAGACCCAGTACTTC.

This clone occurred once. The rearrangement links TRBV27 to TRBJ2-5; no clear D. V dropped 5 bases and J dropped 3 bases, with 10 bases sitting between them. CDR1 and CDR2 (germline): MNHEY, SMNVEV (reference sequence). CDR3 length: 13 amino acids. The CDR3 loop is CASSTGWEETQYF. The CDR3 region has the DNA TGTGCCAGCAGTACCGGTTGGGAAGAGACCCAGTACTTC.

V is TRBV27 and J is TRBJ1-1; perhaps TRBD1 as D (6 bases). CDR1 is MNHEY, CDR2 SMNVEV, per germline (reference sequence). Trimming shortened V by 7 bases and J by 4 bases, and 13 bases separated the two germline ends. CDR3 length equals 13 residues. DNA for the CDR3: TGTGCCAGCATCCGAGGGGGGGGCACTGAAGCTTTCTTT. It translates to CASIRGGGTEAFF.

The genes are TRBV5-4 and TRBJ2-1, with 9 bases that match TRBD1. Germline loops: CDR1 SGHNT, CDR2 YYREEE (reference sequence). The CDR3 sequence is 13 residues long. V trimming: 0 bases; J trimming: 8 bases; junction bases outside the gene matches: 0. CDR3 protein: CASSLGDRDEQFF. The CDR3 DNA reads TGTGCCAGCAGCTTGGGGGACAGGGATGAGCAGTTCTTC.

CDR3 amino acids: CASMFQGFTGQPQHF. DNA of the CDR3: TGTGCCAGCATGTTCCAGGGGTTTACCGGTCAGCCCCAGCATTTT. The V call is TRBV2, the J call TRBJ1-5, with D perhaps TRBD1 (6 bases). This CDR3 comprises 15 residues. V lost 7 bases and J lost 6, with 19 bases in between. Germline CDR1 is SNHLY and CDR2 is FYNNEI. Based on the CDR3 plus reference TRBV2 and TRBJ1-5, the full variable domain is EPEVTQTPSHQVTQMGQEVILRCVPISNHLYFYWYRQILGQKVEFLVSFYNNEISEKSEIFDDQFSVERPDGSNFTLKIRSTKLEDSAMYFCASMFQGFTGQPQHFGDGTRLSIL.

The CDR3 DNA reads as TGTGCCAGCAGTTTTCGTACATACCAGGGGGCGTATGGAAACACCATATATTTT. Amino acids: CASSFRTYQGAYGNTIYF. The chain recombines TRBV28 with TRBJ1-3, with 8 bases fitting TRBD1. V lost 3 bases, J lost 3 bases, and 13 bases stayed unmatched. Per germline, CDR1 MDHEN and CDR2 SYDVKM. The CDR3 covers 18 residues. Using reference TRBV28 and TRBJ1-3 for the parts outside the CDR3, the full variable domain is DVKVTQSSRYLVKRTGEKVFLECVQDMDHENMFWYRQDPGLGLRLIYFSYDVKMKEKGDIPEGYSVSREKKERFSLILESASTNQTSMYLCASSFRTYQGAYGNTIYFGEGSWLTVV.

J is TRBJ2-4 and V is TRBV11-2, with D unclear. Germline V gene sequence: CDR1 SGHAT, CDR2 FQNNGV. V lost 0 bases, J lost 0 bases, and 12 bases lay in between. The CDR3 contains 17 residues. The CDR3 nucleotides are TGTGCCAGCAGCTTAGAGGATGGGCAGCTAGCCAAAAACATTCAGTACTTC. Translated: CASSLEDGQLAKNIQYF. The full variable domain, its missing parts supplied by reference TRBV11-2 and TRBJ2-4, is EAGVAQSPRYKIIEKRQSVAFWCNPISGHATLYWYQQILGQGPKLLIQFQNNGVVDDSQLPKDRFSAERLKGVDSTLKIQPAKLEDSAVYLCASSLEDGQLAKNIQYFGAGTRLSVL.

J is TRBJ2-7 and V is TRBV11-2; the D call may be TRBD1 or TRBD2 (5 bases each). The V end was cut by 1 base, the J end by 3 bases, with 10 bases between. There are 14 residues in the CDR3. Germline V lookup: CDR1 SGHAT, CDR2 FQNNGV. CDR3 DNA: TGTGCCAGCAGCTTAGGAGGGGAATACTACGAGCAGTACTTC. Protein product: CASSLGGEYYEQYF.

The chain is built from TRBV29-1 and TRBJ2-1; D is uncertain. The germline V and J ends were trimmed by 8 bases and 4 bases, with 9 bases remaining between them. The CDR3 totals 11 residues. Per the germline V gene, CDR1 is SQVTM and CDR2 is ANQGSEA. DNA of the CDR3: TGCAGCCCAGAGGTATACAATGAGCAGTTCTTC. Its protein product is CSPEVYNEQFF.

The chain carries TRBV9 and TRBJ1-4; D not resolved. V lost 0 bases and J 3 bases, leaving 6 bases between the germline ends. The CDR3 consists of 14 residues. The germline V gene encodes CDR1 SGDLS and CDR2 YYNGEE. In DNA, the CDR3 is TGTGCCAGCAGCGTAGCGGCCCCTAATGAAAAACTGTTTTTT. This gives the protein CASSVAAPNEKLFF.

Written as DNA, the CDR3 is TGTGCCAGTAGTATAGATGTGGGACAGCACACCGGGGAGCTGTTTTTT. This codes for CASSIDVGQHTGELFF. The chain recombines TRBV19 with TRBJ2-2; 7 bases map to TRBD1. CDR1 LNHDA and CDR2 SQIVND come from the germline V gene (reference sequence). J was trimmed by 3 bases and V by 0 bases; bases with no gene match: 4. This CDR3 is built from 16 residues. Using reference TRBV19 and TRBJ2-2 for the parts outside the CDR3, the full variable domain is DGGITQSPKYLFRKEGQNVTLSCEQNLNHDAMYWYRQDPGQGLRLIYYSQIVNDFQKGDIAEGYSVSREKKESFPLTVTSAQKNPTAFYLCASSIDVGQHTGELFFGEGSRLTVL.

In its sample, this clone ranks as medium-sized (0.01 to 0.1%). The chain uses TRBV13 and TRBJ1-6; D uncertain. The CDR3 has 13 amino acids. Germline assignment: CDR1 PRHDT and CDR2 FYEKMQ (reference sequence). V was clipped by 3 bases and J by 16 bases, with 16 bases between them. CDR3 nucleotides: TGTGCCAGCAGCTTTAGTACCCCAGGACCACTCCACTTT. As protein: CASSFSTPGPLHF.

The rearrangement links TRBV28 to TRBJ2-3, with D perhaps matching TRBD1 (6 bases). Germline V gene lookup returns CDR1 MDHEN and CDR2 SYDVKM. The CDR3 has 13 residues. V lost 4 bases to trimming and J lost 4 bases, with 9 bases between them. The CDR3 reads CASSYRAADTQYF. The CDR3 DNA is TGTGCCAGCAGTTACAGGGCTGCAGATACGCAGTATTTT. The full variable domain, rest sourced from reference TRBV28 and TRBJ2-3, is DVKVTQSSRYLVKRTGEKVFLECVQDMDHENMFWYRQDPGLGLRLIYFSYDVKMKEKGDIPEGYSVSREKKERFSLILESASTNQTSMYLCASSYRAADTQYFGPGTRLTVL.

The J gene is TRBJ1-2, the V gene TRBV7-9; D may be TRBD1 (6 bases). This CDR3 is built from 13 residues. V lost 5 bases, J lost 8 bases, and 15 bases lay in between. Germline V lookup: CDR1 SEHNR, CDR2 FQNEAQ (reference sequence). In nucleotides, the CDR3 is TGTGCCAGCAGCCCTCCCGGGGGGCAAGGCTACACCTTC. It translates to CASSPPGGQGYTF.

The chain couples TRBV2 to TRBJ2-1; D perhaps matches TRBD1 (6 bases). Germline CDR1 and CDR2: SNHLY and FYNNEI. This CDR3 comprises 11 residues. Between the trimmed V and J ends, which lost 10 bases and 6 bases, there was a span of 10 bases. CDR3 protein: CATLRGNEQFF. CDR3 bases: TGTGCCACCCTCAGGGGCAATGAGCAGTTCTTC. The full variable domain, its missing parts supplied by reference TRBV2 and TRBJ2-1, is EPEVTQTPSHQVTQMGQEVILRCVPISNHLYFYWYRQILGQKVEFLVSFYNNEISEKSEIFDDQFSVERPDGSNFTLKIRSTKLEDSAMYFCATLRGNEQFFGPGTRLTVL.

This rearrangement joins TRBV19 to TRBJ2-7, with 7 nucleotides matching TRBD1. This CDR3 region has 12 residues. Looked up from germline, CDR1 is LNHDA and CDR2 is SQIVND (reference sequence). V lost 10 bases to trimming and J lost 7 bases; unmatched junction nucleotides: 10. DNA of the CDR3: TGTGCCACCCGGACAGGCTCCTTGGAGCAGTACTTC. It encodes CATRTGSLEQYF.

The chain carries TRBV6-6 and TRBJ2-4; D unresolved. CDR1 and CDR2 from the germline V gene are MNHNY and SVGAGI (reference sequence). This CDR3 contains 15 residues. V lost 4 bases to trimming and J lost 1 base, with 11 bases between them. This CDR3 is CASSSPDRAKNIQYF. Here the CDR3 DNA reads TGTGCCAGCAGTTCCCCCGATAGGGCCAAAAACATTCAGTACTTC.

CDR3 loop: CASSSPRSQETQYF. In DNA form, the CDR3 reads TGTGCCAGCAGCTCACCCAGGAGCCAAGAGACCCAGTACTTC. The V and J genes are TRBV5-4 and TRBJ2-5; D gene uncertain. V dropped 3 bases and J dropped 1 base, with 10 bases sitting between them. This CDR3 comprises 14 residues. Looked up from germline, CDR1 is SGHNT and CDR2 is YYREEE (reference sequence).

The rearrangement joins TRBV27 to TRBJ2-1; D perhaps matches TRBD2 (7 bases). Germline CDR1 and CDR2: MNHEY and SMNVEV (reference sequence). V was shortened by 10 bases and J by 4 bases, with 23 bases between the two germline ends. This CDR3 is built from 16 residues. CDR3 nucleotide sequence: TGTGCCACTGGGGGGGGCGGGAGAGGAACGTACAATGAGCAGTTCTTC. Translation gives CATGGGGRGTYNEQFF.

V usage is TRBV27 and J usage is TRBJ2-7; a weak D match, TRBD1 (6 bases). V shed 2 bases and J shed 2 bases, with 10 bases lying between them. CDR3 length: 14 amino acids. Germline-derived CDR1 and CDR2 are MNHEY and SMNVEV (reference sequence). CDR3 coding DNA: TGTGCCAGCAGTTTAGGTACAGGGCCCTACGAGCAGTACTTC. Its protein product is CASSLGTGPYEQYF.

The chain recombines TRBV7-9 with TRBJ2-6, with 7 positions matching TRBD1. Germline trimming cut 4 bases from V and 14 bases from J; bases unmatched to any gene: 5. The CDR3 has 12 amino acids. The germline gives CDR1 SEHNR, CDR2 FQNEAQ (reference sequence). The CDR3 DNA reads as TGTGCCAGCAGCTACACAGGGGTCCTCCTGACTTTC. It yields the protein CASSYTGVLLTF.

The chain uses TRBV10-1 and TRBJ2-7; D possibly uses TRBD1 or TRBD2 (5 bases each). V was cut by 4 bases and J by 5 bases, with 18 bases left in between. The CDR3 is made up of 15 amino acids. Germline CDR1 and CDR2: WNHNN and SYGVQD (reference sequence). The CDR3 loop reads CASSGGEVVWDEQYF. CDR3 nucleotide sequence: TGCGCCAGCAGTGGAGGGGAAGTGGTTTGGGACGAGCAGTACTTC.

The chain is built from TRBV27 and TRBJ2-5; weak D call: TRBD1 (6 bases). Trimming shortened V by 2 bases and J by 5 bases, and 6 bases separated the two germline ends. Germline assignment: CDR1 MNHEY and CDR2 SMNVEV (reference sequence). The CDR3 covers 12 residues. In DNA form, the CDR3 reads TGTGCCAGCAGTTTAACAGGGGAGACCCAGTACTTC. Protein product: CASSLTGETQYF.

This clone has more than one count but fewer than ten. This chain connects TRBV10-3 to TRBJ2-7, with a tentative D call TRBD2 (5 bases). V gave up 4 bases and J gave up 2 bases, with 12 bases separating them. The germline V gene has CDR1 ENHRY and CDR2 SYGVKD. This CDR3 comprises 14 residues. The CDR3 DNA is TGTGCCATCAGTGGGGTCGGGAATACCTACGAGCAGTACTTC. Its protein is CAISGVGNTYEQYF.

J is TRBJ2-7 and V is TRBV9; TRBD1 aligns across 8 bases. V shed 4 bases and J 0 bases; nucleotides not matched to a gene: 9. CDR1 and CDR2 (germline): SGDLS, YYNGEE. This CDR3 has 16 amino acids. The CDR3 loop is CASSPGGLTLSYEQYF. In DNA, the CDR3 is TGTGCCAGCAGCCCAGGGGGCCTTACTCTCTCCTACGAGCAGTACTTC.

V is TRBV7-2 and J is TRBJ2-7; 11 nucleotides align to TRBD2. The length of the CDR3 is 15 residues. Germline CDR1 reads SGHTA; CDR2 reads FQGNSA. Germline trimming cut 5 bases from V and 5 bases from J; bases unmatched to any gene: 8. CDR3 protein: CASSHGSGGANEQYF. CDR3 nucleotide sequence: TGTGCCAGCAGCCACGGTAGCGGGGGGGCAAACGAGCAGTACTTC.

The chain couples TRBV5-4 to TRBJ2-1; D is perhaps TRBD2 (6 bases). CDR1 is SGHNT, CDR2 YYREEE, per germline (reference sequence). The V and J ends lost 3 bases and 6 bases respectively, with 13 bases between them. This CDR3 is built from 14 residues. The chain's CDR3 is CASSWAGNFNEQFF. CDR3 bases: TGTGCCAGCAGCTGGGCGGGGAATTTCAATGAGCAGTTCTTC.

The gene calls are TRBV14 and TRBJ1-2; weak D call: TRBD1 (5 bases). The CDR3 totals 16 residues. Germline values: CDR1 SGHDN, CDR2 FVKESK. V was cut by 0 bases and J by 1 base, with 12 bases left in between. The CDR3 DNA reads as TGTGCCAGCAGCCAAGAATATAAGGGACTTAACTATGGCTACACCTTC. Residues: CASSQEYKGLNYGYTF. The variable domain in full, completed from reference TRBV14 and TRBJ1-2, reads EAGVTQFPSHSVIEKGQTVTLRCDPISGHDNLYWYRRVMGKEIKFLLHFVKESKQDESGMPNNRFLAERTGGTYSTLKVQPAELEDSGVYFCASSQEYKGLNYGYTFGSGTRLTVV.

The V call is TRBV19, the J call TRBJ1-4; 7 nucleotides agree with TRBD1. Germline CDR1 LNHDA, CDR2 SQIVND (reference sequence). The CDR3 is made up of 15 amino acids. V lost 5 bases, J lost 7 bases, and 10 bases stayed unmatched. CDR3 protein: CASSVTRDRIEKLFF. CDR3 nucleotides: TGTGCCAGTAGTGTTACCCGGGACAGAATTGAAAAACTGTTTTTT.

The chain employs TRBV21-1 and TRBJ2-3; the D call in the table, TRBD2, was not verified against the DNA. TRBV21-1 is flagged as a pseudogene. This CDR3 is built from 16 residues. CDR3 protein: CASSRRLAASTDTQYF. In nucleotides, the CDR3 is TGTGCCAGCAGCAGACGACTAGCGGCTAGCACAGATACGCAGTATTTT.